The rows below give T cell receptor beta chains drawn from one sample of a study of glioma-infiltrating T cells after dendritic cell vaccination. Assay: immunoSEQ multiplex PCR; the TCRdb copy retains only in-frame clones and omits some. The data contain 60,000 to 70,000 clones, around four fifths of them seen just once; the ten biggest clones take up 7% to 10%. The specimen comprised blood, sampled before dendritic cell vaccination. These receptor sequences come from a human donor with glioblastoma. CDR3s include the opening cysteine and the closing phenylalanine or tryptophan. A D gene is named only where the DNA matches it firmly. Clone size, where shown, is once, few, many, or a class for clones that have expanded.

J gene,D gene,V gene,clone size,CDR3 protein,CDR3 DNA
TRBJ1-1,.,TRBV6-6,.,CASNLGGTGTEAFF,TGTGCCAGCAACCTAGGCGGGACTGGGACTGAAGCTTTCTTT
TRBJ2-1,TRBD1,TRBV6-1,.,CASTRDRESGEQFF,TGTGCCAGCACGAGGGACAGGGAGTCGGGTGAGCAGTTCTTC
TRBJ1-5,.,TRBV28,.,CASQGLDSNQPQHF,TGTGCCAGCCAGGGGCTGGATAGCAATCAGCCCCAGCATTTT
TRBJ2-2,TRBD1,TRBV5-4,.,CASSLSRGQGWTGELFF,TGTGCCAGCAGCTTGAGCCGGGGACAGGGATGGACCGGGGAGCTGTTTTTT
TRBJ2-7,.,TRBV29-1,.,CSVGTGSSYEQYF,TGCAGCGTCGGGACTGGGAGCTCCTACGAGCAGTACTTC
TRBJ1-1,.,TRBV20-1,.,CSARDRGEAFF,TGCAGTGCCCGGGATCGGGGTGAAGCTTTCTTT
TRBJ2-5,TRBD1,TRBV18,.,CASSPLQGGLQETQYF,TGTGCCAGCTCACCCCTACAGGGGGGCCTCCAAGAGACCCAGTACTTC
TRBJ2-1,.,TRBV11-2,.,CASSLVFRVQQFF,TGTGCCAGCAGCTTAGTGTTCAGGGTACAGCAGTTCTTC
TRBJ2-5,TRBD2,TRBV4-2,.,CASSQGGGAGETQYF,TGTGCCAGCAGCCAAGGCGGGGGGGCCGGGGAGACCCAGTACTTC
TRBJ2-1,TRBD2,TRBV15,.,CATSRSSGGRGNEQFF,TGTGCCACCAGCAGATCCTCGGGGGGGAGAGGCAATGAGCAGTTCTTC
TRBJ1-2,TRBD1,TRBV11-2,.,CASSSPRARGTERGYTF,TGTGCCAGCAGCTCCCCAAGAGCAAGGGGGACAGAGCGGGGCTACACCTTC
TRBJ2-1,TRBD2,TRBV11-3,.,CASSAGTSDNEQFF,TGTGCCAGCAGTGCCGGGACTAGCGACAATGAGCAGTTCTTC
TRBJ2-1,.,TRBV5-4,.,CASSLGRTSNNEQFF,TGTGCCAGCAGCTTGGGACGGACTTCCAACAATGAGCAGTTCTTC
TRBJ1-4,TRBD1,TRBV19,.,CASSINRGGEKLFF,TGTGCCAGTAGTATTAACAGGGGCGGAGAAAAACTGTTTTTT
TRBJ1-1,.,TRBV6-1,.,CAGGHPNTEAFF,TGTGCCGGGGGACATCCGAACACTGAAGCTTTCTTT
TRBJ2-3,TRBD2,TRBV5-4,.,CASSPGLAGGTDTQYF,TGTGCCAGCAGCCCGGGACTAGCGGGGGGCACAGATACGCAGTATTTT
TRBJ2-5,.,TRBV19,once,CASSLHRGKETQYF,TGTGCCAGTAGCCTTCATCGGGGGAAAGAGACCCAGTACTTC
TRBJ1-2,TRBD1,TRBV5-1,.,CASSPGDRVWGYTF,TGCGCCAGCAGCCCAGGGGACAGGGTTTGGGGCTACACCTTC
TRBJ2-2,.,TRBV6-5,.,CASSYSAHTGELFF,TGTGCCAGCAGTTACTCGGCCCACACCGGGGAGCTGTTTTTT
TRBJ2-7,.,TRBV15,.,CATSLRDTPSYEQYF,TGTGCCACCAGCCTTCGGGACACCCCCTCCTACGAGCAGTACTTC
TRBJ1-1,TRBD1,TRBV5-1,.,CASSLAGNRGFTEAFF,TGCGCCAGCAGCTTGGCCGGTAACAGGGGGTTCACTGAAGCTTTCTTT
TRBJ2-7,.,TRBV27,.,CASSLSGFSDYEQYF,TGTGCCAGCAGTTTATCGGGGTTTAGCGACTACGAGCAGTACTTC
TRBJ2-7,TRBD1,TRBV18,.,CASSPQTGQGYEQYF,TGTGCCAGCTCACCACAGACGGGACAGGGGTACGAGCAGTACTTC
TRBJ2-2,.,TRBV5-1,once,CASSLIQGANTGELFF,TGCGCCAGCAGCTTGATCCAGGGCGCTAACACCGGGGAGCTGTTTTTT
TRBJ2-7,TRBD1,TRBV5-4,once,CASSPTGLDGEQYF,TGTGCCAGCAGCCCGACAGGGCTCGACGGGGAGCAGTACTTC
TRBJ1-1,.,TRBV6-1,.,CASSGTATMNTEAFF,TGTGCCAGCAGTGGGACAGCGACAATGAACACTGAAGCTTTCTTT
TRBJ2-7,.,TRBV30,.,CAWSLLGQSYEQYF,TGTGCCTGGAGTCTCTTGGGACAATCCTACGAGCAGTACTTC
TRBJ1-2,.,TRBV29-1,.,CSVEETTENYGYTF,TGCAGCGTTGAAGAAACGACGGAGAACTATGGCTACACCTTC
TRBJ1-3,.,TRBV2,.,CASSERRPGSGNTIYF,TGTGCCAGCAGTGAGCGCCGCCCGGGCTCTGGAAACACCATATATTTT
TRBJ1-6,.,TRBV11-2,.,CASSEGDTDSPLHF,TGTGCCAGCAGCGAAGGGGATACGGATTCACCCCTCCACTTT
TRBJ2-5,TRBD2,TRBV6-1,.,CASSEIRGGGQETQYF,TGTGCCAGCAGTGAAATCCGCGGCGGGGGGCAAGAGACCCAGTACTTC
TRBJ1-1,.,TRBV28,once,CASSGGHQNTEAFF,TGTGCCAGCAGTGGGGGACACCAGAACACTGAAGCTTTCTTT
TRBJ1-2,.,TRBV28,.,CASRRGSGYTF,TGTGCCAGTCGACGGGGGAGTGGCTACACCTTC
TRBJ1-4,TRBD1,TRBV15,.,CATSRPPGQGWEKLFF,TGTGCCACCAGCAGGCCTCCTGGACAGGGTTGGGAAAAACTGTTTTTT
TRBJ2-5,.,TRBV7-2,.,CASNPFLNAPTQYF,TGTGCCAGCAACCCCTTTCTTAATGCCCCTACGCAGTACTTC
TRBJ1-1,TRBD1,TRBV28,few,CASRAGQGMNTEAFF,TGTGCCAGCAGGGCGGGACAGGGGATGAACACTGAAGCTTTCTTT
TRBJ1-5,TRBD1,TRBV4-2,.,CASSQVNPGGGQPQHF,TGTGCCAGCAGCCAAGTCAATCCAGGGGGCGGTCAGCCCCAGCATTTT
TRBJ1-2,TRBD1,TRBV4-1,.,CASSQLTGEPPGRTRPWTFF,TGCGCCAGCAGCCAACTCACAGGGGAACCCCCGGGTCGAACTCGTCCTTGGACCTTCTTC
TRBJ1-2,.,TRBV7-2,.,CASSLVATSYGYTF,TGTGCCAGCAGCTTAGTGGCCACCAGCTATGGCTACACCTTC
TRBJ1-1,.,TRBV28,few,CASTTTYGGLGSTEAFF,TGTGCCAGCACGACAACCTATGGTGGGCTCGGGAGCACTGAAGCTTTCTTT
TRBJ2-5,TRBD2,TRBV7-9,.,CASSSGGGGRETQYF,TGTGCCAGCAGCTCGGGAGGGGGGGGACGGGAGACCCAGTACTTC
TRBJ2-5,TRBD2,TRBV5-1,.,CASSLGLAGGPETQYF,TGCGCCAGCAGCCTGGGGCTAGCGGGGGGGCCAGAGACCCAGTACTTC
TRBJ1-6,.,TRBV6-1,.,CASRPTGTISPLHF,TGTGCCAGCAGACCCACAGGGACAATTTCACCCCTCCACTTT
TRBJ2-1,.,TRBV18,.,CASSPRAPPNEQFF,TGTGCCAGCTCACCACGGGCCCCACCGAATGAGCAGTTCTTC
TRBJ2-3,TRBD1,TRBV10-2,.,CASRGDRGGTDTQYF,TGCGCCAGCAGGGGGGACAGGGGTGGCACAGATACGCAGTATTTT
TRBJ1-4,TRBD1,TRBV5-1,.,CASSLAGQFNEKLFF,TGCGCCAGCAGCTTGGCGGGACAGTTTAATGAAAAACTGTTTTTT
TRBJ2-3,TRBD2,TRBV6-6,.,CASSSVRGGFTDTQYF,TGTGCCAGCAGTTCGGTCCGGGGGGGGTTCACAGATACGCAGTATTTT
TRBJ2-2,.,TRBV6-5,.,CASRVGTYLTGELFF,TGTGCCAGCAGAGTTGGGACATACCTCACCGGGGAGCTGTTTTTT